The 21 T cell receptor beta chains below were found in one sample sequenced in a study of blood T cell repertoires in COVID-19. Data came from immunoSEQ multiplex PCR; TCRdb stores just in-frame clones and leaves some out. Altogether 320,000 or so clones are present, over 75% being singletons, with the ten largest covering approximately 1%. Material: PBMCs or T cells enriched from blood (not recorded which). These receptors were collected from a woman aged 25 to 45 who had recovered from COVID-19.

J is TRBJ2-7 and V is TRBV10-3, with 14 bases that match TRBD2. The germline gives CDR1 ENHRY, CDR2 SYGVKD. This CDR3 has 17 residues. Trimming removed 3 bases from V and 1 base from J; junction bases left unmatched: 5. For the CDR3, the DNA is TGTGCCATCAGTGACTGGACTAGCGGGGGGCAATCCTACGAGCAGTACTTC. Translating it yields CAISDWTSGGQSYEQYF.

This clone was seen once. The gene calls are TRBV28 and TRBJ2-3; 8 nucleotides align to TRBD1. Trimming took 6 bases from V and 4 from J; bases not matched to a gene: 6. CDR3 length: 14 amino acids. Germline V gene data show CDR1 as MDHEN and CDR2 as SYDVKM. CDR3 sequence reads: CASRRQGNADTQYF. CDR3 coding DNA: TGTGCCAGCAGAAGACAGGGGAATGCAGATACGCAGTATTTT.

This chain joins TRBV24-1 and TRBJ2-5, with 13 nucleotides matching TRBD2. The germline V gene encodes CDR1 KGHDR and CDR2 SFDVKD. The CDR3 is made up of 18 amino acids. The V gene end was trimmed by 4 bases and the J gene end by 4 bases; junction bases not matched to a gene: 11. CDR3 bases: TGTGCCACCAGTGACCCCTCCCGACTAGCGGGGGGAGCAGAGACCCAGTACTTC. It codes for CATSDPSRLAGGAETQYF.

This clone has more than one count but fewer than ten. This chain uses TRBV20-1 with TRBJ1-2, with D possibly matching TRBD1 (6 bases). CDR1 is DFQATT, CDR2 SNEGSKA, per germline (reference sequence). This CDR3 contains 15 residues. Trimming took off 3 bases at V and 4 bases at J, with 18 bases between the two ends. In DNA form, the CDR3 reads TGCAGTGCTAGTGACCGGGACACCCGGGGCTATGGCTACACCTTC. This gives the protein CSASDRDTRGYGYTF.

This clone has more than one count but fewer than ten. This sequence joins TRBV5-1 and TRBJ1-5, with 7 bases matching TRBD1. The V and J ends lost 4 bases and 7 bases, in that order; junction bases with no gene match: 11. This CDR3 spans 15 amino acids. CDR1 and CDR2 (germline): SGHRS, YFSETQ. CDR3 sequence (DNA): TGCGCCAGCAGCCCCTCGACAGGGTCCTCCCAGCCCCAGCATTTT. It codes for CASSPSTGSSQPQHF.

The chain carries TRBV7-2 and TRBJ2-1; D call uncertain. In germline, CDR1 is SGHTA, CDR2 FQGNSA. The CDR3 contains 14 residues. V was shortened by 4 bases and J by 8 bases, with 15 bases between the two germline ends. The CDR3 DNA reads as TGTGCCAGCAGCTCTGACCCTAGGAAGGATGAGCAGTTCTTC. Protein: CASSSDPRKDEQFF.

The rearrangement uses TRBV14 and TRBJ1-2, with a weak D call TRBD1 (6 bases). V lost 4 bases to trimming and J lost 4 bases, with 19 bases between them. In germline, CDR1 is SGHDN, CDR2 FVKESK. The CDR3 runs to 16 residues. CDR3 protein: CASSPGLTQGSYGYTF. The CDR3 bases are TGTGCCAGCAGCCCGGGCCTCACACAGGGTAGCTATGGCTACACCTTC. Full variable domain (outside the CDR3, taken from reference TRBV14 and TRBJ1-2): EAGVTQFPSHSVIEKGQTVTLRCDPISGHDNLYWYRRVMGKEIKFLLHFVKESKQDESGMPNNRFLAERTGGTYSTLKVQPAELEDSGVYFCASSPGLTQGSYGYTFGSGTRLTVV.

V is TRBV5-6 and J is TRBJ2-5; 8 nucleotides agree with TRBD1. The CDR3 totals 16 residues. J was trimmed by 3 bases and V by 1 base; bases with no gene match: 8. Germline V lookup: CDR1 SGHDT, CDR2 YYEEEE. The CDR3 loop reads CASSLLAGTGKETQYF. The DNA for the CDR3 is TGTGCCAGCAGCTTGCTCGCCGGGACAGGCAAAGAGACCCAGTACTTC.

The CDR3 loop is CAIRTGVEQYF. The CDR3 DNA is TGTGCCATCAGGACAGGGGTCGAGCAGTACTTC. The rearrangement joins TRBV10-3 to TRBJ2-7; 8 nucleotides match TRBD1. CDR1 and CDR2 from the germline V gene are ENHRY and SYGVKD. CDR3 length: 11 residues. V shed 6 bases and J 6 bases; nucleotides not matched to a gene: 1.

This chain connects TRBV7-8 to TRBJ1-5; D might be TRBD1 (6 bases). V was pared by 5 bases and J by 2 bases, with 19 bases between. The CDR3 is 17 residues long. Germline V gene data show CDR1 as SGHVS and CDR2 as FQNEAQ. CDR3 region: CASSAPQGTRGNQPQHF. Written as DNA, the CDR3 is TGTGCCAGCAGCGCCCCACAGGGTACTAGGGGCAATCAGCCCCAGCATTTT.

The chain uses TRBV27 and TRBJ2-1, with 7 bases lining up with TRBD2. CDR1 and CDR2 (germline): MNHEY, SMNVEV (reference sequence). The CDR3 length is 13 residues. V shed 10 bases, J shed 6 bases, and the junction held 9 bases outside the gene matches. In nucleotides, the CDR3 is TGTGCCACCTCACTTTGGGGGGGCAATGAGCAGTTCTTC. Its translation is CATSLWGGNEQFF.

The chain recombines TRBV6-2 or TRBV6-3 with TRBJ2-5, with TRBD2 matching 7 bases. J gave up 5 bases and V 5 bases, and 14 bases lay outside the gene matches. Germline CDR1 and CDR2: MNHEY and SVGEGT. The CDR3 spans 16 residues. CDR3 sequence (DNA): TGTGCCAGCAGTACCCCCGGCCTAGCGGAAGTTGAGACCCAGTACTTC. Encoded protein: CASSTPGLAEVETQYF.

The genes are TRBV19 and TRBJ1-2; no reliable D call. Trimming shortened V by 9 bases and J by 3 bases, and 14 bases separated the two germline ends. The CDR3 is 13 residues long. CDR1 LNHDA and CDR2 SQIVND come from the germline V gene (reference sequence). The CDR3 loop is CASTKSRDYGYTF. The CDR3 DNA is TGTGCCAGCACGAAATCCCGGGACTATGGCTACACCTTC. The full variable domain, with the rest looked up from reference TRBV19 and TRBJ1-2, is DGGITQSPKYLFRKEGQNVTLSCEQNLNHDAMYWYRQDPGQGLRLIYYSQIVNDFQKGDIAEGYSVSREKKESFPLTVTSAQKNPTAFYLCASTKSRDYGYTFGSGTRLTVV.

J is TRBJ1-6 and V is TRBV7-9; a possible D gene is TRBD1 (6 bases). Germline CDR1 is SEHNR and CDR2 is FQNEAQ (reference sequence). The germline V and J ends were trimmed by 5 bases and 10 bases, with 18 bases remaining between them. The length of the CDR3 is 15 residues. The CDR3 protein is CASSPRGGLGSPLHF. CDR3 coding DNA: TGTGCCAGCAGCCCAAGAGGGGGTCTGGGATCACCCCTCCACTTT.

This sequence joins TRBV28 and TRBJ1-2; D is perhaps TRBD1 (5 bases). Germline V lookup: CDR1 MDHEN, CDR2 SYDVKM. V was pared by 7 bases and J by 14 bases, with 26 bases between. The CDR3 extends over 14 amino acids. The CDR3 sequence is CASTEPGREGSITF. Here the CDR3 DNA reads TGTGCCAGCACCGAACCCGGCAGGGAGGGGTCCATAACCTTC.

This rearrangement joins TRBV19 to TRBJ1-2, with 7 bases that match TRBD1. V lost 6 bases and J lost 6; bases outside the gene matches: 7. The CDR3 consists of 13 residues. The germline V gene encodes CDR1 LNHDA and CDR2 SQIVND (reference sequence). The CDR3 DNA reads TGTGCCAGTAGGACGACAGGGATTGATGGCTACACCTTC. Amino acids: CASRTTGIDGYTF.

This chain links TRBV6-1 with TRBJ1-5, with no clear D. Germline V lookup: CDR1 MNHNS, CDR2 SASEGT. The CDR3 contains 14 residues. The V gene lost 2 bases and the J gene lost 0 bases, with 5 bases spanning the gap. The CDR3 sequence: CASSEQYSNQPQHF. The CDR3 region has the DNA TGTGCCAGCAGTGAACAGTATAGCAATCAGCCCCAGCATTTT.

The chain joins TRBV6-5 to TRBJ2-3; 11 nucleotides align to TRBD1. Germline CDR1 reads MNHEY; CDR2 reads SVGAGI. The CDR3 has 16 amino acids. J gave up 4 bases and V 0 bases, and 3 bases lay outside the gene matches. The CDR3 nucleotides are TGTGCCAGCAGTTACTCTGGGGGACAGGGGGCAGATACGCAGTATTTT. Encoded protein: CASSYSGGQGADTQYF.

DNA for the CDR3: TGCGCCAGCAGCTTGGAACAGGACACTGAAGCTTTCTTT. Encoded protein: CASSLEQDTEAFF. The rearrangement links TRBV5-1 to TRBJ1-1, with D possibly matching TRBD1 (5 bases). The germline CDR1 and CDR2 sequences are SGHRS and YFSETQ. The CDR3 sequence is 13 residues long. V was cut by 0 bases and J by 3 bases, with 6 bases left in between. Filled out from reference TRBV5-1 and TRBJ1-1, the complete variable domain reads KAGVTQTPRYLIKTRGQQVTLSCSPISGHRSVSWYQQTPGQGLQFLFEYFSETQRNKGNFPGRFSGRQFSNSRSEMNVSTLELGDSALYLCASSLEQDTEAFFGQGTRLTVV.

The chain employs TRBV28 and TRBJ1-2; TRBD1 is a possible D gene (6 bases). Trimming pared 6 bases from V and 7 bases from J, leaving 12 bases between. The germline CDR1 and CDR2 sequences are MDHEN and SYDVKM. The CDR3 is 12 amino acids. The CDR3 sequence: CASRRDILGYTF. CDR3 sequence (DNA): TGTGCCAGCAGACGGGACATTCTTGGCTACACCTTC.

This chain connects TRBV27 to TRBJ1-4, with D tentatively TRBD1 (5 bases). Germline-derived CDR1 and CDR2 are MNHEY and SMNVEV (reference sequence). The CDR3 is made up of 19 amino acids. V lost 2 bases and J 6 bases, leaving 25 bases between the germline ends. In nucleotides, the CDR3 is TGTGCCAGCAGTTTAAGTTTTCAAAGGACAATCGGCTTCTATGAAAAACTGTTTTTT. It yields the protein CASSLSFQRTIGFYEKLFF.